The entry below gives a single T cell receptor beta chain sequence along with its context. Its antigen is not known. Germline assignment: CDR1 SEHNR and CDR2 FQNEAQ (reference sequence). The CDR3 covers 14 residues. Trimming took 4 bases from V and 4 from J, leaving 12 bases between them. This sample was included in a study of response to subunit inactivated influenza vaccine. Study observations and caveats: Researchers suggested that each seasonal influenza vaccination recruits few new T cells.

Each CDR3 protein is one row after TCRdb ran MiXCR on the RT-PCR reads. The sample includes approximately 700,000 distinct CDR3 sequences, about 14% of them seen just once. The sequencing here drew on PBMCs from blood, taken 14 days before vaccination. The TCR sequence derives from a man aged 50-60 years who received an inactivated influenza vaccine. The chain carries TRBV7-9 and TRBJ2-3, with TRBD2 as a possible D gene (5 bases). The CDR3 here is CASSSGRPPDTQYF. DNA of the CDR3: TGTGCCAGCAGCTCTGGGAGACCCCCAGATACGCAGTATTTT.